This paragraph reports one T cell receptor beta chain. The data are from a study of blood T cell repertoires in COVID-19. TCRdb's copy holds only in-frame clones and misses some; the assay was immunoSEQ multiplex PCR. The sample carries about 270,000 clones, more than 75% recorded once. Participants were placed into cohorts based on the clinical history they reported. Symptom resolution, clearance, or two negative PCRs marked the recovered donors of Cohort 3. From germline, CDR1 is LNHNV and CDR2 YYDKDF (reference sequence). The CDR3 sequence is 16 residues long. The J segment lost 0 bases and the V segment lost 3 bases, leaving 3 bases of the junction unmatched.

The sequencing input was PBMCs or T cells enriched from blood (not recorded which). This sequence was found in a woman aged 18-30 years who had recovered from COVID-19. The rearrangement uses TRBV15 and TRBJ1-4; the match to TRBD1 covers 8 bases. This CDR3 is CATSSRGQATNEKLFF. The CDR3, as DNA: TGTGCCACCAGCAGCAGGGGGCAGGCAACTAATGAAAAACTGTTTTTT. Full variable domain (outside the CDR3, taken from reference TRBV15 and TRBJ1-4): DAMVIQNPRYQVTQFGKPVTLSCSQTLNHNVMYWYQQKSSQAPKLLFHYYDKDFNNEADTPDNFQSRRPNTSFCFLDIRSPGLGDTAMYLCATSSRGQATNEKLFFGSGTQLSVL.